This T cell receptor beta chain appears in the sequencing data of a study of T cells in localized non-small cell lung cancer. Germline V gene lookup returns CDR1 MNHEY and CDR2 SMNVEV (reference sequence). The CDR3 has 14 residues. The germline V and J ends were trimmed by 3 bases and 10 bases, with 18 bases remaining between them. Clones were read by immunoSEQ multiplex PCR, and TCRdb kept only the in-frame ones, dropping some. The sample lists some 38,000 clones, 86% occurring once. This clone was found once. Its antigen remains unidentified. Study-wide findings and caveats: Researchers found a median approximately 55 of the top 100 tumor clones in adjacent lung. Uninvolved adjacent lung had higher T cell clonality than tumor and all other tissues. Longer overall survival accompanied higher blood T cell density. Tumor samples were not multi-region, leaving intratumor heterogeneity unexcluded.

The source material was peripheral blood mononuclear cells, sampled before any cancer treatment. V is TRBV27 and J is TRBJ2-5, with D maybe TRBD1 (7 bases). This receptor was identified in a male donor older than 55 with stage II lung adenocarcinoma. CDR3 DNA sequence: TGTGCCAGCAGTTTCCGGCCAGGGGGGCAGAGCCAGTACTTC. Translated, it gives CASSFRPGGQSQYF.